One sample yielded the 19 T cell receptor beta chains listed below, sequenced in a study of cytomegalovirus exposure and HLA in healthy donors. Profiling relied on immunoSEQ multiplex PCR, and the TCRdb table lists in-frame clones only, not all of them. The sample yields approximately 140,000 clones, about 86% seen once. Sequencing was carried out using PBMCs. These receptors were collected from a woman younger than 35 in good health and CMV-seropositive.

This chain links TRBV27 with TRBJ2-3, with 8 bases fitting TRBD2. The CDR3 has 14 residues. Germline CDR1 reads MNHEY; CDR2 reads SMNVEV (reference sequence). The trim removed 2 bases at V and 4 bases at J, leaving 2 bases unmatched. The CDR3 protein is CASSLVGGADTQYF. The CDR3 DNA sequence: TGTGCCAGCAGTTTAGTCGGGGGGGCAGATACGCAGTATTTT.

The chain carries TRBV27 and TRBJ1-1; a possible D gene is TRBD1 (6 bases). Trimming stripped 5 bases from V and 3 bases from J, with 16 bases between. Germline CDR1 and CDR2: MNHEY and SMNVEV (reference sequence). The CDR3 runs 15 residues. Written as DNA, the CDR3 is TGTGCCAGCAGTCCCGTGACAGGCTTAGACACTGAAGCTTTCTTT. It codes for CASSPVTGLDTEAFF.

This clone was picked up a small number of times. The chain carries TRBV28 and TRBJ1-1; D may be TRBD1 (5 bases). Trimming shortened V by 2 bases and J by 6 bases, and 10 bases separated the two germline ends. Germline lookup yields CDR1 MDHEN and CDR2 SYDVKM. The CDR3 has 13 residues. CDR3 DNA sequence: TGTGCCAGCAGTTTAGGCAGGGAGGCTGAAGCTTTCTTT. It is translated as CASSLGREAEAFF.

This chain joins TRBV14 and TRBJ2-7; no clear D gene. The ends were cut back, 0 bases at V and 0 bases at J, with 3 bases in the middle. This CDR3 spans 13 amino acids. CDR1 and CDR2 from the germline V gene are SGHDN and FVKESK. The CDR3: CASSQDLSYEQYF. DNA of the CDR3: TGTGCCAGCAGCCAAGATCTCTCCTACGAGCAGTACTTC. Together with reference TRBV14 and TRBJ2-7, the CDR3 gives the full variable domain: EAGVTQFPSHSVIEKGQTVTLRCDPISGHDNLYWYRRVMGKEIKFLLHFVKESKQDESGMPNNRFLAERTGGTYSTLKVQPAELEDSGVYFCASSQDLSYEQYFGPGTRLTVT.

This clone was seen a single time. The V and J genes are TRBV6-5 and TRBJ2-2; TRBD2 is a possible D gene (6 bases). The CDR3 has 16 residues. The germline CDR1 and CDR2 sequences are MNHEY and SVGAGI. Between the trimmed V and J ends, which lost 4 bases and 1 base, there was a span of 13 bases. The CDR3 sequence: CASSSGRAGNTGELFF. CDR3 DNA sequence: TGTGCCAGCAGTTCCGGACGAGCGGGGAACACCGGGGAGCTGTTTTTT.

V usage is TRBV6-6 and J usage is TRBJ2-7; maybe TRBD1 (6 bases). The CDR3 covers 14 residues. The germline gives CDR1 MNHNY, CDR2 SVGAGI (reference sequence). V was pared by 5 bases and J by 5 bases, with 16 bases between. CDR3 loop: CASSPSGAPNEQYF. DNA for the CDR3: TGTGCCAGCAGTCCCTCAGGGGCGCCGAACGAGCAGTACTTC.

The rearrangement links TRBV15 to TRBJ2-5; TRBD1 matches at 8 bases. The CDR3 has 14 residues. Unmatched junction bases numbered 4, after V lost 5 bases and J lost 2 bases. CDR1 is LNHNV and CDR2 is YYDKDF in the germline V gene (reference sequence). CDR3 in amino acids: CATSLGTGQETQYF. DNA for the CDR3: TGTGCCACCAGCCTAGGGACAGGTCAAGAGACCCAGTACTTC.

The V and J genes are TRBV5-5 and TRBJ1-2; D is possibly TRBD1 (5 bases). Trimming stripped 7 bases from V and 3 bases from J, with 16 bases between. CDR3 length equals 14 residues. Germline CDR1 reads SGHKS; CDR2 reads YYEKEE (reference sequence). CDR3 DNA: TGTGCCAGCGCCTCAGGCGGGGCGTACTATGGCTACACCTTC. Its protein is CASASGGAYYGYTF.

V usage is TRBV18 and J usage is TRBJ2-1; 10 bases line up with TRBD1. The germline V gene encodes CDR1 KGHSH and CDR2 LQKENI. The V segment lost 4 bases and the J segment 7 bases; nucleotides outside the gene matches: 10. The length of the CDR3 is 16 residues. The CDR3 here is CASSLSGTGVGNEQFF. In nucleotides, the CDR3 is TGTGCCAGCTCACTCTCCGGGACAGGGGTCGGAAATGAGCAGTTCTTC.

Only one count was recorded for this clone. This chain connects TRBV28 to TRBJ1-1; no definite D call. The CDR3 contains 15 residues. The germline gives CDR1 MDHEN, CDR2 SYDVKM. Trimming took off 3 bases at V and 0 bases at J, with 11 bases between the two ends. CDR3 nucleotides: TGTGCCAGCAGTTTCTTCCCTTATCTGAACACTGAAGCTTTCTTT. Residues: CASSFFPYLNTEAFF. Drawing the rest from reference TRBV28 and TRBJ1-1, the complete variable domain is DVKVTQSSRYLVKRTGEKVFLECVQDMDHENMFWYRQDPGLGLRLIYFSYDVKMKEKGDIPEGYSVSREKKERFSLILESASTNQTSMYLCASSFFPYLNTEAFFGQGTRLTVV.

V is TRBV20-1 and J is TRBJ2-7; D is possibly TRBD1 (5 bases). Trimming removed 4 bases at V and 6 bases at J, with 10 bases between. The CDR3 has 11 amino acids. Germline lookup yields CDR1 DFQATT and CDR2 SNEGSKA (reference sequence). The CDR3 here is CSATGFGEQYF. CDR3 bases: TGCAGTGCTACAGGGTTCGGCGAGCAGTACTTC.

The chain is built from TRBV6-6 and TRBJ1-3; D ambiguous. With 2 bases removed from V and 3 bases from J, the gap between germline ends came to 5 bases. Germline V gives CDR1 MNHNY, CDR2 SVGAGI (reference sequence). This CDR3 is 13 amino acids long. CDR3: CASSYRDGNTIYF. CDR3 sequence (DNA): TGTGCCAGCAGTTACAGAGATGGAAACACCATATATTTT.

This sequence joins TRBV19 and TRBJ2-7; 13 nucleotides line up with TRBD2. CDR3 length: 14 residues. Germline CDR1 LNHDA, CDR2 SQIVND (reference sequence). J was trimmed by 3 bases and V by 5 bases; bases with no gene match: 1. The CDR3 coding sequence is TGTGCCAGTAGTGGACTAGCGGGGGTCTACGAGCAGTACTTC. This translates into CASSGLAGVYEQYF.

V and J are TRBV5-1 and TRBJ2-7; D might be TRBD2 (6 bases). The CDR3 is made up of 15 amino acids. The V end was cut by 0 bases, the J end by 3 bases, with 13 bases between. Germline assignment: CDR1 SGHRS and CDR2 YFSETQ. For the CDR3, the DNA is TGCGCCAGCAGCTTGGCCGCGGGGACGTACTACGAGCAGTACTTC. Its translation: CASSLAAGTYYEQYF.

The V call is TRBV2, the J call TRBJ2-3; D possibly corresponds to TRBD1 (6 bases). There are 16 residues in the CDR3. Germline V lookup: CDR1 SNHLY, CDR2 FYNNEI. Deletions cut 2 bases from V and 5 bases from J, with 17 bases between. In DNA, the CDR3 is TGTGCCAGCAGTGAAAATCTGGGCAGGGGAGTAGATACGCAGTATTTT. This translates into CASSENLGRGVDTQYF.

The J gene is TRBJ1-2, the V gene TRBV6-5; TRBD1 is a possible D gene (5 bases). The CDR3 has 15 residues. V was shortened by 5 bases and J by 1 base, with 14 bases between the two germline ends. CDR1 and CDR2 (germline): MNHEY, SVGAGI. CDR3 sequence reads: CASSRQTEINYGYTF. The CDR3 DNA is TGTGCCAGCAGTCGTCAGACAGAAATTAACTATGGCTACACCTTC.

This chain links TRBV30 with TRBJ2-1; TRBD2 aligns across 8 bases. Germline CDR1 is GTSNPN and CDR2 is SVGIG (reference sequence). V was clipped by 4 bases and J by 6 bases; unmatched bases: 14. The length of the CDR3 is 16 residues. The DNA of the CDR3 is TGTGCCTGGATACCGCTAGCGGGCCCAAGGGGCAATGAGCAGTTCTTC. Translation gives CAWIPLAGPRGNEQFF.

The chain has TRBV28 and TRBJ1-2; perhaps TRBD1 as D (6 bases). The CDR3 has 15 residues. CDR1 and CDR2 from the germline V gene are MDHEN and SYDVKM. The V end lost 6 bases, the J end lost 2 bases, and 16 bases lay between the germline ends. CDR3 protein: CASSFGQLGNYGYTF. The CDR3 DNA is TGTGCCAGCAGCTTCGGACAGCTGGGCAACTATGGCTACACCTTC.

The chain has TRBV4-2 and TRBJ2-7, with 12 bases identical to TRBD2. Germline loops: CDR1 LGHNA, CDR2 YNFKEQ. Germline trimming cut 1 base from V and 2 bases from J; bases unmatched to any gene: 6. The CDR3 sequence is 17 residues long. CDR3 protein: CASSQASGRGETYEQYF. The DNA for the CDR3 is TGTGCCAGCAGCCAAGCTAGCGGGAGGGGAGAGACCTACGAGCAGTACTTC.